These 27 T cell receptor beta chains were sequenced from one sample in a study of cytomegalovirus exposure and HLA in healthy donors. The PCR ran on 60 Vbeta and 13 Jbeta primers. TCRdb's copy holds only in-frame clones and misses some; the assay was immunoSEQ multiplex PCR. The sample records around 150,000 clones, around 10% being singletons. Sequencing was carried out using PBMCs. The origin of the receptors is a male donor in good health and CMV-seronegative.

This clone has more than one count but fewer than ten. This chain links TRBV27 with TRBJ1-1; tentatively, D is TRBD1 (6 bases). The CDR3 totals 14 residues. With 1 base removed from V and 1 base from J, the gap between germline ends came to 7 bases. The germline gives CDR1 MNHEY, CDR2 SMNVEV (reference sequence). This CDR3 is CASSLLGGNTEAFF. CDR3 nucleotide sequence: TGTGCCAGCAGTTTATTAGGGGGGAACACTGAAGCTTTCTTT.

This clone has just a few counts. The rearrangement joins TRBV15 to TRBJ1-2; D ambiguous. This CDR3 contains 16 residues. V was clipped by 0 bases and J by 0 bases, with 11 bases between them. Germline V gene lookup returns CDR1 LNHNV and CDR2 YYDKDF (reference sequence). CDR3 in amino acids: CATSRDLQPSNYGYTF. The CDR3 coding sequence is TGTGCCACCAGCAGAGATTTACAGCCCTCTAACTATGGCTACACCTTC.

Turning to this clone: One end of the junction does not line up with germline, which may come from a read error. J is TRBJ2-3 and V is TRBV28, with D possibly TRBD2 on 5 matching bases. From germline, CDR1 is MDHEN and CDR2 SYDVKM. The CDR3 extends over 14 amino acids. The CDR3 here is CATGGPASTDKQYF. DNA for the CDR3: TGTGCCACCGGTGGGCCAGCTAGCACAGATAAGCAGTATTTT.

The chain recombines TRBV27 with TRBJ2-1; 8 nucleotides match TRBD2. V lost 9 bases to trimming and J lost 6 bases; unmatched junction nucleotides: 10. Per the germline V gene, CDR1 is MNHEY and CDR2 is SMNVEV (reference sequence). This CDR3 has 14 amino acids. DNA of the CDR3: TGTGCCAGTGGATCCGGGACTAGTTTCAATGAGCAGTTCTTC. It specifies CASGSGTSFNEQFF.

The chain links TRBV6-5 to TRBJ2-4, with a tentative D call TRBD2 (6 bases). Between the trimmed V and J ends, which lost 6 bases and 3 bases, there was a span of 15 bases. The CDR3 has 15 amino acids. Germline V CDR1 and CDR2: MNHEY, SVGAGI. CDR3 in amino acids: CASSLGGPGKNIQYF. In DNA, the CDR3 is TGTGCCAGCAGCCTAGGAGGGCCCGGCAAAAACATTCAGTACTTC.

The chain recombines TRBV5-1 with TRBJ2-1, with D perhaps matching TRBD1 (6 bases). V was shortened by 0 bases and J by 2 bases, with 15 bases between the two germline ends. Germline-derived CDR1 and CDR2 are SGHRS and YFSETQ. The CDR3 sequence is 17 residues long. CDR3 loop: CASSLADVRGTYNEQFF. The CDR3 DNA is TGCGCCAGCAGCTTGGCCGATGTCAGGGGAACCTACAATGAGCAGTTCTTC.

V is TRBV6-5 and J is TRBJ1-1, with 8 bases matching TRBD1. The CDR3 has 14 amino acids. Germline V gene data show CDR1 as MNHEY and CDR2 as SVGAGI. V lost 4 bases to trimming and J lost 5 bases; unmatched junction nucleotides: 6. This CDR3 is CASSSGGRRTEAFF. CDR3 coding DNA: TGTGCCAGCAGTTCAGGGGGCAGGAGGACTGAAGCTTTCTTT.

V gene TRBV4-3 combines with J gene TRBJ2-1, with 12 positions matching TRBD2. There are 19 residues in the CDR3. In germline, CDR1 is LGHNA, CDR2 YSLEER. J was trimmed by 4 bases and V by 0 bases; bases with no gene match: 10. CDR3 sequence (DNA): TGCGCCAGCAGCCAAGAGGTGGCCTCTAGCGGGAGGGGGTACAATGAGCAGTTCTTC. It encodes CASSQEVASSGRGYNEQFF.

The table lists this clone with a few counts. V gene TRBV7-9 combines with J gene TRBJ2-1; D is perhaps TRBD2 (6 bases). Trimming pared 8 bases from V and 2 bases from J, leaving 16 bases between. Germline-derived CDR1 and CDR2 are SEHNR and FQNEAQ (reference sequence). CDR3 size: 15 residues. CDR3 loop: CASSPTRGPYNEQFF. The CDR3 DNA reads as TGTGCCAGCTCCCCTACGCGGGGACCCTACAATGAGCAGTTCTTC.

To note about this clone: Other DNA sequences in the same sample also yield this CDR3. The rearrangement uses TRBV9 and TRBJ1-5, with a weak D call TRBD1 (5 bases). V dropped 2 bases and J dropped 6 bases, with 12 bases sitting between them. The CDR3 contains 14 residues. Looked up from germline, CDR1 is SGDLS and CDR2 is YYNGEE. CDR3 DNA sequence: TGTGCCAGCAGCGTCGGGGGAGGAGGTCAGCCCCAGCATTTT. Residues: CASSVGGGGQPQHF.

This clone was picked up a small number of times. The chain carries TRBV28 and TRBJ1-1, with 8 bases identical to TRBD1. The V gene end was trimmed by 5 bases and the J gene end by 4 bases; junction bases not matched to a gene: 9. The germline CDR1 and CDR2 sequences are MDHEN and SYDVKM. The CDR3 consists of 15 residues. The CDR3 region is CASSLRQGSSTEAFF. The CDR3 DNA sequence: TGTGCCAGCAGTCTGCGACAGGGGTCGAGCACTGAAGCTTTCTTT.

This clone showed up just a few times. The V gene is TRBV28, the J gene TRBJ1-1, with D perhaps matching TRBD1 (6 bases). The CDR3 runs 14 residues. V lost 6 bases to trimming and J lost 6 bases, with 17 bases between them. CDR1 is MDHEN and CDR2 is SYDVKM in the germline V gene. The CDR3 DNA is TGTGCCAGCAGACCCACTTTGGGGGGGCCTGAAGCTTTCTTT. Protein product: CASRPTLGGPEAFF. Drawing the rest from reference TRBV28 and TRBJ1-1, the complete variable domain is DVKVTQSSRYLVKRTGEKVFLECVQDMDHENMFWYRQDPGLGLRLIYFSYDVKMKEKGDIPEGYSVSREKKERFSLILESASTNQTSMYLCASRPTLGGPEAFFGQGTRLTVV.

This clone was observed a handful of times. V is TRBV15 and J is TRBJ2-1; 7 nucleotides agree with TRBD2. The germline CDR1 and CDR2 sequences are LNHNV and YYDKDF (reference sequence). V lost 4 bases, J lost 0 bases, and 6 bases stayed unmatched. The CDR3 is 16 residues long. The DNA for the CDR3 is TGTGCCACCAGCAAACTAGCGTTGAGCTCCTACAATGAGCAGTTCTTC. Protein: CATSKLALSSYNEQFF.

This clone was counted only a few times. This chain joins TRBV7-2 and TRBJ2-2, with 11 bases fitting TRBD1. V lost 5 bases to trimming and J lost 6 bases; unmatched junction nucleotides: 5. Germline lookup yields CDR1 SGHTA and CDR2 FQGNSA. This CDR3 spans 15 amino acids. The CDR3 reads CASSPDRGRAGELFF. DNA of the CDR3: TGTGCCAGCAGCCCGGACAGGGGGCGAGCCGGGGAGCTGTTTTTT.

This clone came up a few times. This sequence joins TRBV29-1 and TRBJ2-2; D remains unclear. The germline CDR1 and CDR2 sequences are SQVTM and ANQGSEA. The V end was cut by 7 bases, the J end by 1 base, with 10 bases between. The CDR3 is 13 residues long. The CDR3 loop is CSAEVGNTGELFF. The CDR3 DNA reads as TGCAGCGCCGAGGTCGGGAACACCGGGGAGCTGTTTTTT.

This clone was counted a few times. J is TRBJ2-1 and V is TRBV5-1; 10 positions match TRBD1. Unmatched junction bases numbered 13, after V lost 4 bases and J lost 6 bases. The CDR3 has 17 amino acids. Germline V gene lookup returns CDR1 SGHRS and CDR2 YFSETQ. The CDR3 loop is CASSARDGTGDFNEQFF. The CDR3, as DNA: TGCGCCAGCAGCGCTCGAGACGGGACAGGGGACTTCAATGAGCAGTTCTTC.

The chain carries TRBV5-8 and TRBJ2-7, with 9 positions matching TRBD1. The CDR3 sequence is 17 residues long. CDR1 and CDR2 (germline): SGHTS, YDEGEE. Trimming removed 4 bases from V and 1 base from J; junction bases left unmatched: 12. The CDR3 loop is CASSTRGLGTGSYEQYF. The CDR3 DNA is TGTGCCAGCAGCACGCGCGGGTTGGGGACAGGGTCCTACGAGCAGTACTTC.

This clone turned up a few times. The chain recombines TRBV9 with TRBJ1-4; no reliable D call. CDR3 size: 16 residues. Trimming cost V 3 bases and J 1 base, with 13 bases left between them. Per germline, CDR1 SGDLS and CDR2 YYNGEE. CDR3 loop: CASSERPLETNEKLFF. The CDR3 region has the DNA TGTGCCAGCAGCGAACGACCCCTAGAAACTAATGAAAAACTGTTTTTT.

CDR3 region: CASSGGAGNTIYF. The CDR3 coding sequence is TGTGCCAGCAGTGGAGGAGCTGGAAACACCATATATTTT. The chain employs TRBV2 and TRBJ1-3; D not certain. Germline V lookup: CDR1 SNHLY, CDR2 FYNNEI. This CDR3 is built from 13 residues. Trimming pared 4 bases from V and 2 bases from J, leaving 6 bases between. Supplemented by reference TRBV2 and TRBJ1-3, the full variable domain reads EPEVTQTPSHQVTQMGQEVILRCVPISNHLYFYWYRQILGQKVEFLVSFYNNEISEKSEIFDDQFSVERPDGSNFTLKIRSTKLEDSAMYFCASSGGAGNTIYFGEGSWLTVV.

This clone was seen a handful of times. The CDR3 DNA reads TGTGCCACCAGTCGAGCGGGAGGGGGCACCGGGGAGCTGTTTTTT. This translates into CATSRAGGGTGELFF. The chain joins TRBV15 to TRBJ2-2, with 10 bases matching TRBD2. With V trimmed by 6 bases and J by 4 bases, 5 bases remained unmatched. The CDR3 runs to 15 residues. The V gene's germline CDR1 is LNHNV and CDR2 YYDKDF (reference sequence).

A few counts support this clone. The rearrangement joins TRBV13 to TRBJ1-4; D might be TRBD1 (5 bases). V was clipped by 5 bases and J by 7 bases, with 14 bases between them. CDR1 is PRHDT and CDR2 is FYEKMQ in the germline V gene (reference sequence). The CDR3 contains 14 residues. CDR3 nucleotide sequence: TGTGCCAGCAGCCTAACGGGGGGAGGTGAAAAACTGTTTTTT. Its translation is CASSLTGGGEKLFF.

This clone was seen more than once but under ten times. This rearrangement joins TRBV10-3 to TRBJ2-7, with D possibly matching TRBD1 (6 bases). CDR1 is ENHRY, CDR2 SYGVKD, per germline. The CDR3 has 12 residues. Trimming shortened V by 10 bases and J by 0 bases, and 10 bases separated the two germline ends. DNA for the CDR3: TGTGCCACTGCAGGGGACTCCTACGAGCAGTACTTC. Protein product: CATAGDSYEQYF.

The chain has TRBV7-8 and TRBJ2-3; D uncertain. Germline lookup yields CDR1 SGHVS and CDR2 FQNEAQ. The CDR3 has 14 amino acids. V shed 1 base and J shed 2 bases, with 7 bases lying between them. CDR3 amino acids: CASSLGSFTDTQYF. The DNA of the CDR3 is TGTGCCAGCAGCTTAGGTTCCTTCACAGATACGCAGTATTTT.

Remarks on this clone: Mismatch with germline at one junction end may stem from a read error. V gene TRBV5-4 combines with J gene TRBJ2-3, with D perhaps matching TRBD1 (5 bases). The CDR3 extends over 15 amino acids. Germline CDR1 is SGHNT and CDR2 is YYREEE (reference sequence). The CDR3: CASSPTPDRTGTQYF. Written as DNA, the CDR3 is TGTGCCAGCAGCCCTACCCCGGACCGCACAGGTACGCAGTATTTT.

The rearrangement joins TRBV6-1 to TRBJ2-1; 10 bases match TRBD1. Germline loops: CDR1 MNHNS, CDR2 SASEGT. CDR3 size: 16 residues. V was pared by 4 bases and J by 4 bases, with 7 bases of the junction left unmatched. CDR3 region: CASSGRRDRGYNEQFF. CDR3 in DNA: TGTGCCAGCAGTGGACGCCGGGACAGGGGATACAATGAGCAGTTCTTC.

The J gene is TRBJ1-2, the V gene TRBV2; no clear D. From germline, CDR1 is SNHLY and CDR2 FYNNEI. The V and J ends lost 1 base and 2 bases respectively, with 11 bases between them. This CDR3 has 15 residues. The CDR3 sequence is CASSEVEEINYGYTF. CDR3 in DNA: TGTGCCAGCAGTGAAGTAGAAGAAATCAACTATGGCTACACCTTC.

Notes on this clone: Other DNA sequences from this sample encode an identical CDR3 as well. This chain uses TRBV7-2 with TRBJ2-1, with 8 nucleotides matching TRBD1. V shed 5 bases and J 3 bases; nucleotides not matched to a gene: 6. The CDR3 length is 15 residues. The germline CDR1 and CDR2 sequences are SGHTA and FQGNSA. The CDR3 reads CASSLGTGVYNEQFF. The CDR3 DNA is TGTGCCAGCAGCCTTGGGACAGGCGTCTACAATGAGCAGTTCTTC.